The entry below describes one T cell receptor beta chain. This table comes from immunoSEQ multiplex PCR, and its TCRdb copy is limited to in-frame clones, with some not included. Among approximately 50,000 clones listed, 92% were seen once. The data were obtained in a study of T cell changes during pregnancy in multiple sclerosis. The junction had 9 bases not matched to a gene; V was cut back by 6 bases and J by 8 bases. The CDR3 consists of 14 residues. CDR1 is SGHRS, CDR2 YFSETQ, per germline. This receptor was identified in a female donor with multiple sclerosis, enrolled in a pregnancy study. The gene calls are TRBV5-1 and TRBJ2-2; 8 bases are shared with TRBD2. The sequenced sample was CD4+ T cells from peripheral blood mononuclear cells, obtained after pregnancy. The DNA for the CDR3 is TGCGCCAGCACACCCGGGAGGGCCATTGGGGAGCTGTTTTTT. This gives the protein CASTPGRAIGELFF.